Following are 18 T cell receptor beta chains from one sample sequenced in a study of human T cells and chemical hapten exposure. Specified time point: patch test 1, 2 weeks after DPC sensitization. Treatment defined: therapeutic diphenylcyclopropenone sensitization with weekly scalp DPC. TCRdb reanalysed the RACE reads using MiXCR and keeps one entry per CDR3 protein. The table lists some 200,000 distinct CDR3 sequences, 20% to 25% of them singletons. Material: whole blood, obtained in connection with sensitization to the hapten diphenylcyclopropenone (DPC). Receptor source: a woman aged 45-65 years with alopecia areata. Some clones in this sample may be carry-over from other donors' samples.

There are a few counts of this clonotype. J is TRBJ2-1 and V is TRBV7-9; TRBD1 aligns across 8 bases. This CDR3 has 15 residues. The germline CDR1 and CDR2 sequences are SEHNR and FQNEAQ (reference sequence). Germline trimming cut 1 base from V and 15 bases from J; bases unmatched to any gene: 14. The CDR3 region is CASSLGLGQGGGRFF. CDR3 nucleotides: TGTGCCAGCAGCTTAGGCCTAGGACAGGGAGGAGGGCGGTTCTTC.

CDR3 sequence: CASSLTSGGPYEQYF. The CDR3 region has the DNA TGTGCCAGCAGTTTGACTAGCGGGGGCCCCTACGAGCAGTACTTC. The chain uses TRBV6-5 and TRBJ2-7; 12 positions match TRBD2. After removal of 4 bases from V and 2 bases from J, the junction contained 3 bases not matched to a gene. Germline V gene lookup returns CDR1 MNHEY and CDR2 SVGAGI. This CDR3 is 15 amino acids long.

This clonotype turned up a few times. The chain joins TRBV6-5 to TRBJ2-3; TRBD2 matches at 13 bases. With 2 bases clipped from V and 5 bases from J, the junction kept 1 base outside the gene matches. The CDR3 is made up of 15 amino acids. The germline V gene has CDR1 MNHEY and CDR2 SVGAGI. CDR3 in DNA: TGTGCCAGCAGTTACGGACTAGCGGGGGTAGATACGCAGTATTTT. This codes for CASSYGLAGVDTQYF.

The V and J genes are TRBV15 and TRBJ1-4, with TRBD1 matching over 10 bases. Germline CDR1 is LNHNV and CDR2 is YYDKDF (reference sequence). The CDR3 is 17 amino acids. Trimming at V came to 3 bases and at J to 5 bases, leaving 9 bases not matched to a gene. The CDR3 nucleotides read TGTGCCACCAGCAGTCCGGACAGGGGGGCATACAATGAAAAACTGTTTTTT. Translated: CATSSPDRGAYNEKLFF.

The chain carries TRBV2 and TRBJ1-4, with D possibly matching TRBD1 (6 bases). The CDR3 length is 13 residues. V was pared by 6 bases and J by 4 bases, with 9 bases between. Per the germline V gene, CDR1 is SNHLY and CDR2 is FYNNEI. The CDR3 DNA is TGTGCCAGCAGAAGGGACATTAATGAAAAACTGTTTTTT. Translation gives CASRRDINEKLFF.

V gene TRBV18 combines with J gene TRBJ2-5; perhaps D is TRBD1 or TRBD2 (6 bases each). Germline V gene sequence: CDR1 KGHSH, CDR2 LQKENI. This CDR3 region has 15 residues. Trimming stripped 4 bases from V and 5 bases from J, with 17 bases between. The CDR3 loop is CASSQSTGTSETQYF. CDR3 sequence (DNA): TGTGCCAGCTCACAGAGCACAGGGACTTCCGAGACCCAGTACTTC.

J is TRBJ2-5 and V is TRBV10-3, with 11 bases matching TRBD2. Trimming removed 4 bases from V and 5 bases from J; junction bases left unmatched: 6. The CDR3 runs 15 residues. CDR1 and CDR2 (germline): ENHRY, SYGVKD. DNA for the CDR3: TGTGCCATCAGTGGATTAGCGGGAGGGCGCGAGACCCAGTACTTC. Protein: CAISGLAGGRETQYF.

This clonotype was observed a few times. This chain joins TRBV7-9 and TRBJ1-2; the D gene is possibly TRBD1 (5 bases). Germline CDR1 and CDR2: SEHNR and FQNEAQ (reference sequence). Trimming pared 5 bases from V and 3 bases from J, leaving 10 bases between. CDR3 length: 13 residues. CDR3 DNA sequence: TGTGCCAGCAGCCTGGGACTGGACTATGGCTACACCTTC. It yields the protein CASSLGLDYGYTF.

V and J are TRBV6-6 and TRBJ2-1; maybe TRBD2 (6 bases). The germline gives CDR1 MNHNY, CDR2 SVGAGI (reference sequence). This CDR3 has 14 residues. The ends were cut back, 6 bases at V and 7 bases at J, with 16 bases in the middle. CDR3 protein: CASRGGAEWNEQFF. The CDR3 DNA reads TGTGCCAGCAGGGGGGGAGCAGAATGGAATGAGCAGTTCTTC.

The rearrangement links TRBV3-1 to TRBJ1-4; D gene unclear. The CDR3 is 14 amino acids. V shed 3 bases and J shed 0 bases, with 5 bases lying between them. From germline, CDR1 is LGHDT and CDR2 YNNKEL (reference sequence). The DNA of the CDR3 is TGTGCCAGCAGCCATCAAGCAACTAATGAAAAACTGTTTTTT. Its protein is CASSHQATNEKLFF.

The rearrangement links TRBV6-6 to TRBJ2-1, with TRBD2 matching over 8 bases. This CDR3 contains 14 residues. The V gene end was trimmed by 5 bases and the J gene end by 7 bases; junction bases not matched to a gene: 7. Germline CDR1 MNHNY, CDR2 SVGAGI (reference sequence). The DNA of the CDR3 is TGTGCCAGCAGTCTACTGGGCGGGAGGAATGAGCAGTTCTTC. Encoded protein: CASSLLGGRNEQFF.

This clonotype appeared a few times. This chain connects TRBV3-1 to TRBJ2-1; 15 positions agree with TRBD2. Germline V gene sequence: CDR1 LGHDT, CDR2 YNNKEL (reference sequence). The CDR3 totals 19 residues. With V trimmed by 3 bases and J by 1 base, 7 bases remained unmatched. CDR3 nucleotide sequence: TGTGCCAGCAGCCAGTCCGGGACTAGCGGGAGGCTTTCCTACAATGAGCAGTTCTTC. Protein product: CASSQSGTSGRLSYNEQFF.

This chain joins TRBV12-3 or TRBV12-4 and TRBJ2-2; perhaps TRBD2 as D (6 bases). The ends were cut back, 0 bases at V and 5 bases at J, with 13 bases in the middle. The CDR3 length is 16 residues. CDR3 sequence reads: CASSLASLAATGELFF. The CDR3 DNA sequence: TGTGCCAGCAGTTTAGCGTCCTTAGCGGCGACCGGGGAGCTGTTTTTT.

This rearrangement joins TRBV27 to TRBJ2-3, with 10 bases lining up with TRBD1. The CDR3 has 18 residues. Germline loops: CDR1 MNHEY, CDR2 SMNVEV (reference sequence). With 9 bases clipped from V and 3 bases from J, the junction kept 18 bases outside the gene matches. CDR3 coding DNA: TGTGCCAGTCTCCCGGGCGCCGGAAGGGACAGGGGAACAGATACGCAGTATTTT. Protein product: CASLPGAGRDRGTDTQYF.

The table lists this clonotype with a count of one. The chain combines TRBV5-1 with TRBJ2-3; 11 nucleotides line up with TRBD2. The germline CDR1 and CDR2 sequences are SGHRS and YFSETQ. The V gene end was trimmed by 4 bases and the J gene end by 2 bases; junction bases not matched to a gene: 9. CDR3 length: 17 residues. CDR3 residues: CASSIRLAGWSTDTQYF. CDR3 bases: TGCGCCAGCAGCATCAGACTAGCGGGATGGTCCACAGATACGCAGTATTTT. Looking up the rest from reference TRBV5-1 and TRBJ2-3 gives the full variable domain: KAGVTQTPRYLIKTRGQQVTLSCSPISGHRSVSWYQQTPGQGLQFLFEYFSETQRNKGNFPGRFSGRQFSNSRSEMNVSTLELGDSALYLCASSIRLAGWSTDTQYFGPGTRLTVL.

The V and J genes are TRBV5-1 and TRBJ1-1, with TRBD1 as a possible D gene (5 bases). CDR1 is SGHRS and CDR2 is YFSETQ in the germline V gene. Between the trimmed V and J ends, which lost 1 base and 4 bases, there was a span of 11 bases. CDR3 size: 14 residues. The CDR3 sequence is CASSLIAGGTEAFF. The CDR3 DNA is TGCGCCAGCAGCTTGATTGCGGGGGGCACTGAAGCTTTCTTT.

This clonotype was counted only a few times. The chain recombines TRBV7-9 with TRBJ1-2; 11 bases match TRBD1. CDR3 length: 14 amino acids. Germline assignment: CDR1 SEHNR and CDR2 FQNEAQ (reference sequence). V gave up 5 bases and J gave up 10 bases; unmatched junction bases: 9. CDR3 bases: TGTGCCAGCAGCCCTCGGACAGGGGGCGCGATCTACACCTTC. Translated, it gives CASSPRTGGAIYTF.

The gene calls are TRBV29-1 and TRBJ2-1, with 8 positions matching TRBD1. J gave up 2 bases and V 2 bases, and 8 bases lay outside the gene matches. Germline CDR1 SQVTM, CDR2 ANQGSEA. The CDR3 runs 16 residues. The DNA of the CDR3 is TGCAGCGTTGAATACCTCGGGACAGGTACCTACAATGAGCAGTTCTTC. Its translation is CSVEYLGTGTYNEQFF.